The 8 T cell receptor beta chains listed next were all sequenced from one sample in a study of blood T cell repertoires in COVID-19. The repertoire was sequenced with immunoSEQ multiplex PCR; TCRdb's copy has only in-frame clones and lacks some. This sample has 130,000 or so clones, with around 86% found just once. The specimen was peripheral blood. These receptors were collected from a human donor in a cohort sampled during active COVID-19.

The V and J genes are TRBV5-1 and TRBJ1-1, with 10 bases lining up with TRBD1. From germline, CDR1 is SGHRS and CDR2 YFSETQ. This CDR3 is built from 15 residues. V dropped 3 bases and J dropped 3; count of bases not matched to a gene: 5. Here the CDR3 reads CASSSLTGGHTEAFF. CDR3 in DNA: TGCGCCAGCAGCTCACTGACAGGGGGCCACACTGAAGCTTTCTTT.

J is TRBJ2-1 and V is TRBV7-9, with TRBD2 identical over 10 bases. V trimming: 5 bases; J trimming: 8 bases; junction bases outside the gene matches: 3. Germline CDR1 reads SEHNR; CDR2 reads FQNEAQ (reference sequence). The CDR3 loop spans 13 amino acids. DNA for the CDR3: TGTGCCAGCAGCCGTGGACTAGCGGATGAGCAGTTCTTC. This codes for CASSRGLADEQFF.

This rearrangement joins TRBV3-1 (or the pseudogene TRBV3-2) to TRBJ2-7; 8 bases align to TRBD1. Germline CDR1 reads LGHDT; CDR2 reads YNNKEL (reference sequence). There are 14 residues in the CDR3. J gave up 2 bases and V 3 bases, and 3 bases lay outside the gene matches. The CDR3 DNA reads TGTGCCAGCAGCCAGCCGGGACAGGCCTACGAGCAGTACTTC. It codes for CASSQPGQAYEQYF.

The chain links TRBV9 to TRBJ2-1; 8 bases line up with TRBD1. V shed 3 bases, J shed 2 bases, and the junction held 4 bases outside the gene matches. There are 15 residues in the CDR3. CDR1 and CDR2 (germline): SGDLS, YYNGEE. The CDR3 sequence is CASSDGQGPYNEQFF. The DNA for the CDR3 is TGTGCCAGCAGCGACGGACAGGGCCCCTACAATGAGCAGTTCTTC.

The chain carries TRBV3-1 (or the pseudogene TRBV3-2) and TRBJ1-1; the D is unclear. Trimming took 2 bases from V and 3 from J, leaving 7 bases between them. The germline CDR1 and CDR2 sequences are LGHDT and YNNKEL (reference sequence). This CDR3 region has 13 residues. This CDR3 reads CASSQTPDTEAFF. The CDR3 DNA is TGTGCCAGCAGCCAAACCCCGGACACTGAAGCTTTCTTT.

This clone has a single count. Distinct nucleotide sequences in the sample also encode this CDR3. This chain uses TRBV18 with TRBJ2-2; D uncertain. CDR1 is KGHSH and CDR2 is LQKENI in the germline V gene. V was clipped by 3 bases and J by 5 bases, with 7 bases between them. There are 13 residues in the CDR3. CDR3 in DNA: TGTGCCAGCTCACCGGCGGTAACCGGGGAGCTGTTTTTT. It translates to CASSPAVTGELFF. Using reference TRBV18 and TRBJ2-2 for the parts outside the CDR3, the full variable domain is NAGVMQNPRHLVRRRGQEARLRCSPMKGHSHVYWYRQLPEEGLKFMVYLQKENIIDESGMPKERFSAEFPKEGPSILRIQQVVRGDSAAYFCASSPAVTGELFFGEGSRLTVL.

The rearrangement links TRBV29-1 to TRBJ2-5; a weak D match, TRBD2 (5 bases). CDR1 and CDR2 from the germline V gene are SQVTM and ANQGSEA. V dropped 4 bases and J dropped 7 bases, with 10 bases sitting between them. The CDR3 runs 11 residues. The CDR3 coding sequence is TGCAGCGTTGTAGGAGGCGGGACCCAGTACTTC. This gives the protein CSVVGGGTQYF.

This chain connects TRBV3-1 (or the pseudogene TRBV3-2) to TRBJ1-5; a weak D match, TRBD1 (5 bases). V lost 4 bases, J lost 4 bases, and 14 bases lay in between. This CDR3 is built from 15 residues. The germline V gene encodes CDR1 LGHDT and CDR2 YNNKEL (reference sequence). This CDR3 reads CASSLVPGPNQPQHF. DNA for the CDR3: TGTGCCAGCAGCCTAGTTCCAGGGCCGAATCAGCCCCAGCATTTT.